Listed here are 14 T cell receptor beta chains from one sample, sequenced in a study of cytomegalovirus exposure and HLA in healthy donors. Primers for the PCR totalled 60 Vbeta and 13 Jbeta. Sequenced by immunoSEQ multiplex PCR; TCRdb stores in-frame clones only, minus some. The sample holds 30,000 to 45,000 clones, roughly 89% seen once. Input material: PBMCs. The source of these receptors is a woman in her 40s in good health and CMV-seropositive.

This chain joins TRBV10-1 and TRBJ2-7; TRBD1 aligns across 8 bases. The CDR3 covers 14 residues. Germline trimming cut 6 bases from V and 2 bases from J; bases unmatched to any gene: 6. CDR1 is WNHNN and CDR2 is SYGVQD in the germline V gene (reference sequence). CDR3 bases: TGCGCCAGCAGGGAACGACAGGGGCCCTACGAGCAGTACTTC. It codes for CASRERQGPYEQYF.

The CDR3 DNA follows: TGTGCCAGCAGCCCCGCCGCGACAGGGAGCTACGAGCAGTACTTC. Protein sequence: CASSPAATGSYEQYF. This rearrangement joins TRBV28 to TRBJ2-7; 7 bases are shared with TRBD1. V shed 6 bases and J 3 bases; nucleotides not matched to a gene: 11. CDR3 size: 15 residues. Germline V gene data show CDR1 as MDHEN and CDR2 as SYDVKM.

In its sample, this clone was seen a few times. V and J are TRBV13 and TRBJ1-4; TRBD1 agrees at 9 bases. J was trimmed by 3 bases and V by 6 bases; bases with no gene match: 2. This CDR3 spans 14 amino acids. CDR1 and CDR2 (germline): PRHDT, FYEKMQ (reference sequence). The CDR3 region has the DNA TGTGCCAGCAGTGACAGGGGGGCTAATGAAAAACTGTTTTTT. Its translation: CASSDRGANEKLFF.

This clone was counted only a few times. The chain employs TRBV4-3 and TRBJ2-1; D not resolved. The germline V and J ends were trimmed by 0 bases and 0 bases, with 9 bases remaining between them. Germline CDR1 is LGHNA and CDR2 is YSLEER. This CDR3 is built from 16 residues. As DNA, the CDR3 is TGCGCCAGCAGCCAAGAAAGCGACCCCTCCTACAATGAGCAGTTCTTC. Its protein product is CASSQESDPSYNEQFF.

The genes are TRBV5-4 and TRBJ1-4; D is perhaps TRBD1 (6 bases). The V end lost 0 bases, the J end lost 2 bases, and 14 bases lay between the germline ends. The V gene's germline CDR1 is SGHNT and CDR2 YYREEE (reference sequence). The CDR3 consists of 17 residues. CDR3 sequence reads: CASSLAQGKGTNEKLFF. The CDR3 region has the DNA TGTGCCAGCAGCTTGGCGCAGGGGAAGGGCACTAATGAAAAACTGTTTTTT.

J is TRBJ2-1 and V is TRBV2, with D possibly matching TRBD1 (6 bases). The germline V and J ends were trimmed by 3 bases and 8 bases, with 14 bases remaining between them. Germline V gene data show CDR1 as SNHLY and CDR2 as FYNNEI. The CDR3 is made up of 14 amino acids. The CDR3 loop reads CASSDKQGGDEQFF. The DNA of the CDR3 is TGTGCCAGCAGTGACAAACAGGGTGGGGATGAGCAGTTCTTC.

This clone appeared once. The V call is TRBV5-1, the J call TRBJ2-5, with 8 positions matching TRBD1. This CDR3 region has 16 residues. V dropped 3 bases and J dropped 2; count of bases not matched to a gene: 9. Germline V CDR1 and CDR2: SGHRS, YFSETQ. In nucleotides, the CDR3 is TGCGCCAGCAGCTCCCGACAGGGGCTTTCTCAAGAGACCCAGTACTTC. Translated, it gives CASSSRQGLSQETQYF.

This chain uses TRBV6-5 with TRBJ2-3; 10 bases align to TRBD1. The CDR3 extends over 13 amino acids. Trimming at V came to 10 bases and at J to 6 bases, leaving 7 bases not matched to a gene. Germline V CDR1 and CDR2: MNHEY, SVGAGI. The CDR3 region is CATSDRGGDTQYF. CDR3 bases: TGTGCCACTTCGGACAGGGGGGGTGATACGCAGTATTTT.

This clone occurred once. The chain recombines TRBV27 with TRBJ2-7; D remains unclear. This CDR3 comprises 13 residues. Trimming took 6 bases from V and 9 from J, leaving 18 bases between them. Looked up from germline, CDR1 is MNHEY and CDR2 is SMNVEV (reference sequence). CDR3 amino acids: CASSQSLWAGQYF. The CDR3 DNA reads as TGTGCCAGCAGCCAGAGCCTATGGGCAGGGCAGTACTTC.

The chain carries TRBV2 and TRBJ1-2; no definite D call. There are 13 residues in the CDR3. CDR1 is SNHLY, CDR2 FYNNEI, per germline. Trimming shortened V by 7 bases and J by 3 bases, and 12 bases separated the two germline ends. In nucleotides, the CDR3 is TGTGCCAGCACTTTCCTAGAAGACTATGGCTACACCTTC. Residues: CASTFLEDYGYTF.

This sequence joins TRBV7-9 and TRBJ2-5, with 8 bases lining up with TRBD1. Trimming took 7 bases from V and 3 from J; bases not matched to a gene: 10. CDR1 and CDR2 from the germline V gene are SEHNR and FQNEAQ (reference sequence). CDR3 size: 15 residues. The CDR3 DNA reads TGTGCCAGCACCAACGTTGGACAGGGTGAAGAGACCCAGTACTTC. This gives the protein CASTNVGQGEETQYF.

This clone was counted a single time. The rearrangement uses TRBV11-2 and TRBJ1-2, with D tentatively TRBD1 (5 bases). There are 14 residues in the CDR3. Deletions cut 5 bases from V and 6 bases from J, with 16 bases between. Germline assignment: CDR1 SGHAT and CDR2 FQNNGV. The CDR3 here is CASSPQMGGNGYTF. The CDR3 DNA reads TGTGCCAGCAGCCCACAAATGGGGGGTAATGGCTACACCTTC.

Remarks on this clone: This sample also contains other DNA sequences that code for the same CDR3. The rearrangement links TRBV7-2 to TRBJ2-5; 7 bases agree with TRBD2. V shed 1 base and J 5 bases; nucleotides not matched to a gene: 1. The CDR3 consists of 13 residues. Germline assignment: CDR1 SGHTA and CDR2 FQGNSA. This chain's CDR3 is CASSLVGGETQYF. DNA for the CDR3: TGTGCCAGCAGCTTAGTGGGGGGGGAGACCCAGTACTTC. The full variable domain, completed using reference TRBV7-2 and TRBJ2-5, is GAGVSQSPSNKVTEKGKDVELRCDPISGHTALYWYRQSLGQGLEFLIYFQGNSAPDKSGLPSDRFSAERTGGSVSTLTIQRTQQEDSAVYLCASSLVGGETQYFGPGTRLLVL.

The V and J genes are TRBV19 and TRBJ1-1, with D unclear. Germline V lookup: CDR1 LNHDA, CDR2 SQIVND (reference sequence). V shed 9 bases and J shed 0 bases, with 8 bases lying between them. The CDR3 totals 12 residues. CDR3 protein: CASAAMNTEAFF. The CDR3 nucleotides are TGTGCCAGCGCTGCGATGAACACTGAAGCTTTCTTT.